This T cell receptor (beta chain) was retrieved from a study of CD8 T cells in Susac syndrome. Study-level findings and limits: By the study's own acknowledgment, its TCR sequencing and HLA analysis included relatively few individuals.

The CDR3 loop spans 16 amino acids. CDR1 is DFQATT, CDR2 SNEGSKA, per germline (reference sequence). V was pared by 3 bases and J by 8 bases, with 9 bases of the junction left unmatched. This clonotype has only one observation. What it binds is not known. The RNA, about 0.45 to 1 ug, was put through reverse transcription using random hexamers. TCRdb ran MiXCR on the immunoSEQ multiplex PCR reads and lists one entry per CDR3 protein. This table has a few hundred thousand distinct CDR3 sequences, approximately 85% appearing once. Sequencing of TCR beta was performed on blood CD8+ T cells and on blood CD4+ T cells. TEMRA cells were FACS-enriched, while CD8+ and CD4+ T cells were negatively isolated.

Material for sequencing was CD8+ T cells from PBMCs. V usage is TRBV20-1 and J usage is TRBJ2-1, with TRBD2 matching 14 bases. The clonotype comes from a human donor with multiple sclerosis. CDR3 in amino acids: CSARDPGLAGADEQFF. The CDR3 DNA reads TGCAGTGCTAGGGACCCGGGACTAGCGGGAGCGGATGAGCAGTTCTTC.